This passage covers 5 T cell receptor beta chains from one sample sequenced in a study of naive and memory T cell subsets. Whole-study findings and limits: A few larger clonotypes appeared in naive repertoires, especially CD8, possibly memory cells re-expressing CD45RA.

Both TRBC1 and TRBC2 were covered by a beta constant-region primer of two equimolar oligonucleotides. The ligated cDNA underwent four PCR rounds using SP2 and nested alpha and beta constant-region primers. TCRdb independently ran MiXCR on the UMI-ligation and nested PCR reads; one entry per CDR3 protein. The sample includes 90,000 to 120,000 distinct CDR3 sequences, roughly 14% of them seen just once. What these receptors recognize is not known. The sequenced sample was naive CD8+ T cells from blood. These receptor sequences come from a human donor in good health.

This rearrangement joins TRBV12-3 or TRBV12-4 to TRBJ1-2, with D hard to call. V was shortened by 3 bases and J by 4 bases, with 12 bases between the two germline ends. The CDR3 totals 14 residues. CDR3 in amino acids: CASSFGVSLYGYTF. CDR3 bases: TGTGCCAGCAGTTTTGGCGTCTCCCTCTATGGCTACACCTTC.

This clonotype appeared a few times. The rearrangement links TRBV6-2 or TRBV6-3 to TRBJ1-2; 7 bases map to TRBD1. The germline V gene encodes CDR1 MNHEY and CDR2 SVGEGT. This CDR3 comprises 15 residues. J lost 0 bases, V lost 2 bases, and 3 bases had no gene match. The CDR3 here is CASSYSDRANYGYTF. CDR3 nucleotide sequence: TGTGCCAGCAGTTACAGCGACAGGGCTAACTATGGCTACACCTTC.

The chain is built from TRBV11-2 and TRBJ2-4; no clear D. Germline CDR1 and CDR2: SGHAT and FQNNGV. Trimming removed 1 base at V and 3 bases at J, with 13 bases between. The CDR3 covers 16 residues. CDR3 sequence reads: CASSLGRSESKNIQYF. The CDR3 DNA follows: TGTGCCAGCAGCTTAGGTCGATCAGAAAGCAAAAACATTCAGTACTTC.

In its sample, this clonotype was seen a few times. This chain connects TRBV7-8 to TRBJ1-1; 7 positions agree with TRBD1. Germline CDR1 and CDR2: SGHVS and FQNEAQ. The CDR3 extends over 19 amino acids. Trimming removed 5 bases from V and 6 bases from J; junction bases left unmatched: 24. In nucleotides, the CDR3 is TGTGCCAGCAGCCCCGACTTAACACAGGGGAGGGCGAACGGACCTGAAGCTTTCTTT. This gives the protein CASSPDLTQGRANGPEAFF. Full variable domain (missing parts from reference TRBV7-8 and TRBJ1-1): GAGVSQSPRYKVAKRGQDVALRCDPISGHVSLFWYQQALGQGPEFLTYFQNEAQLDKSGLPSDRFFAERPEGSVSTLKIQRTQQEDSAVYLCASSPDLTQGRANGPEAFFGQGTRLTVV.

This clonotype has only a few counts. The limits of the CDR3 on the DNA are not certain, so only TCRdb's listed CDR3 is given. This chain's CDR3 is CAGFGAGKNNEQFF. The chain combines TRBV7-2 with TRBJ2-1; TRBD1 is the table's D call, not checked against the DNA. Germline CDR1 and CDR2: SGHTA and FQGNSA. A total of 14 residues make up the CDR3, ends included.